One sample yielded the 25 T cell receptor beta chains listed below, sequenced in a study of cytotoxic CD8 clonotypes in ibrutinib-treated CLL. The method was immunoSEQ multiplex PCR; TCRdb's version includes in-frame clones alone and lacks a portion of them. Of about 76,000 clones in the sample, around 78% were seen once. The starting material was PBMCs, obtained after 24 months of ibrutinib treatment. The source is a human donor with chronic lymphocytic leukemia.

This clone occurred many times. V and J are TRBV7-2 and TRBJ2-1; D is possibly TRBD2 (6 bases). V gave up 2 bases and J gave up 8 bases, with 19 bases separating them. Germline values: CDR1 SGHTA, CDR2 FQGNSA. This CDR3 has 16 residues. In DNA, the CDR3 is TGTGCCAGCAGCTTAATAGGTCAGGGAGGCAGCGATGAGCAGTTCTTC. The encoded protein is CASSLIGQGGSDEQFF. Supplemented by reference TRBV7-2 and TRBJ2-1, the full variable domain reads GAGVSQSPSNKVTEKGKDVELRCDPISGHTALYWYRQSLGQGLEFLIYFQGNSAPDKSGLPSDRFSAERTGGSVSTLTIQRTQQEDSAVYLCASSLIGQGGSDEQFFGPGTRLTVL.

The V call is TRBV5-1, the J call TRBJ2-1, with D maybe TRBD2 (5 bases). The CDR3 extends over 14 amino acids. From germline, CDR1 is SGHRS and CDR2 YFSETQ. V lost 0 bases, J lost 5 bases, and 9 bases lay in between. This CDR3 is CASSLGSADNEQFF. Written as DNA, the CDR3 is TGCGCCAGCAGCTTGGGTAGCGCCGACAATGAGCAGTTCTTC.

V gene TRBV9 combines with J gene TRBJ2-3; D unresolved. The CDR3 sequence is 16 residues long. Germline values: CDR1 SGDLS, CDR2 YYNGEE. The V end lost 0 bases, the J end lost 0 bases, and 11 bases lay between the germline ends. CDR3 sequence: CASSVGIARSTDTQYF. CDR3 nucleotide sequence: TGTGCCAGCAGCGTAGGGATAGCCCGTAGCACAGATACGCAGTATTTT.

This clone has only a few counts. This chain joins TRBV30 and TRBJ2-7; either TRBD1 or TRBD2 may supply D (6 bases each). The V and J ends lost 5 bases and 4 bases respectively, with 9 bases between them. The germline gives CDR1 GTSNPN, CDR2 SVGIG (reference sequence). The CDR3 sequence is 11 residues long. Here the CDR3 DNA reads TGTGCCTGGGGAGGGGGTTACGAGCAGTACTTC. It yields the protein CAWGGGYEQYF.

The chain uses TRBV4-1 and TRBJ1-5, with 9 bases fitting TRBD1. The CDR3 is made up of 15 amino acids. V was clipped by 3 bases and J by 6 bases; unmatched bases: 6. Germline V lookup: CDR1 MGHRA, CDR2 YSYEKL. In DNA form, the CDR3 reads TGCGCCAGCAGCCAGGGGGACAGGGACGTTCAGCCCCAGCATTTT. This sequence encodes CASSQGDRDVQPQHF.

The genes are TRBV7-9 and TRBJ2-3; perhaps TRBD2 as D (6 bases). V lost 5 bases and J 6 bases, leaving 18 bases between the germline ends. The CDR3 spans 15 residues. The germline V gene encodes CDR1 SEHNR and CDR2 FQNEAQ (reference sequence). The CDR3 here is CASSPPSRGGDTQYF. The CDR3 DNA is TGTGCCAGCAGCCCCCCCTCGCGGGGTGGGGATACGCAGTATTTT.

V is TRBV11-3 and J is TRBJ1-5, with no clear D. The CDR3 has 16 amino acids. Between the trimmed V and J ends, which lost 5 bases and 0 bases, there was a span of 14 bases. Germline loops: CDR1 SGHNT, CDR2 YENEEA. The CDR3 DNA reads as TGTGCCAGCAGCACGTTGGTCCACGTTAGCAATCAGCCCCAGCATTTT. Its translation is CASSTLVHVSNQPQHF.

This clone was picked up one time. J is TRBJ1-1 and V is TRBV7-9; possibly TRBD1 for D (5 bases). The CDR3 contains 14 residues. Trimming shortened V by 5 bases and J by 10 bases, and 20 bases separated the two germline ends. Germline values: CDR1 SEHNR, CDR2 FQNEAQ (reference sequence). CDR3 sequence (DNA): TGTGCCAGCAGCCCCCGGGTGGCCCTCGACAGAGCTTTCTTT. This codes for CASSPRVALDRAFF.

The V and J genes are TRBV9 and TRBJ2-7; possible D gene TRBD2, 6 bases. CDR1 SGDLS and CDR2 YYNGEE come from the germline V gene. CDR3 length: 17 amino acids. Trimming pared 6 bases from V and 6 bases from J, leaving 28 bases between. In DNA form, the CDR3 reads TGTGCCAGCACCCCCGGGGTTGGGGGGAAGTTTGGTGCCGAGCAGTACTTC. This codes for CASTPGVGGKFGAEQYF.

This clone was detected only once. The rearrangement uses TRBV10-3 and TRBJ2-2; D remains ambiguous. The CDR3 is 13 residues long. The germline CDR1 and CDR2 sequences are ENHRY and SYGVKD. The germline V and J ends were trimmed by 7 bases and 0 bases, with 6 bases remaining between them. As DNA, the CDR3 is TGTGCCATCACCCAGACGAACACCGGGGAGCTGTTTTTT. It codes for CAITQTNTGELFF.

This clone turned up a few times. The rearrangement links TRBV27 to TRBJ1-2, with D maybe TRBD1 (5 bases). From germline, CDR1 is MNHEY and CDR2 SMNVEV (reference sequence). This CDR3 contains 14 residues. Trimming removed 6 bases at V and 8 bases at J, with 19 bases between. CDR3 sequence: CASSLDSLRGGYTF. The DNA for the CDR3 is TGTGCCAGCAGCCTCGACAGCCTAAGAGGGGGCTACACCTTC.

This chain uses TRBV7-2 with TRBJ2-5; a possible D gene is TRBD1 (6 bases). This CDR3 spans 13 amino acids. Germline CDR1 and CDR2: SGHTA and FQGNSA. The V end was cut by 4 bases, the J end by 3 bases, with 9 bases between. CDR3 residues: CASSSDREETQYF. CDR3 in DNA: TGTGCCAGCAGCTCGGACAGAGAAGAGACCCAGTACTTC.

The chain has TRBV5-4 and TRBJ2-1, with TRBD2 matching 7 bases. After removal of 4 bases from V and 6 bases from J, the junction contained 13 bases not matched to a gene. The CDR3 consists of 16 residues. Germline CDR1 reads SGHNT; CDR2 reads YYREEE (reference sequence). CDR3 DNA: TGTGCCAGCAGCCCCACGGGGCGACTAGCCCTCAATGAGCAGTTCTTC. Its protein is CASSPTGRLALNEQFF. Combining the CDR3 with reference TRBV5-4 and TRBJ2-1 gives the whole variable domain ETGVTQSPTHLIKTRGQQVTLRCSSQSGHNTVSWYQQALGQGPQFIFQYYREEENGRGNFPPRFSGLQFPNYSSELNVNALELDDSALYLCASSPTGRLALNEQFFGPGTRLTVL.

This rearrangement joins TRBV11-2 to TRBJ1-1; 7 bases are a match to TRBD1. Germline CDR1 and CDR2: SGHAT and FQNNGV. J gave up 11 bases and V 4 bases, and 7 bases lay outside the gene matches. This CDR3 has 12 amino acids. The CDR3 region is CASSYTRGTAFF. DNA of the CDR3: TGTGCCAGCAGCTATACCAGGGGGACGGCTTTCTTT.

The CDR3 is CASRTRRGDQPQHF. The CDR3 DNA sequence: TGTGCCAGCAGAACACGCAGGGGCGATCAGCCCCAGCATTTT. The chain couples TRBV6-5 to TRBJ1-5; a possible D gene is TRBD1 (6 bases). The CDR3 covers 14 residues. CDR1 and CDR2 from the germline V gene are MNHEY and SVGAGI. V was pared by 6 bases and J by 5 bases, with 14 bases between.

The gene calls are TRBV9 and TRBJ2-7, with 13 bases fitting TRBD2. Germline lookup yields CDR1 SGDLS and CDR2 YYNGEE. The CDR3 consists of 15 residues. Losses at the gene ends were 0 bases for V and 6 bases for J; bases not matched to a gene: 3. In DNA, the CDR3 is TGTGCCAGCAGCGTAGGGGGACTAGCGGGAACCGAGCAGTACTTC. Its translation is CASSVGGLAGTEQYF.

This clone has only a few counts. J is TRBJ2-2 and V is TRBV27; 8 bases agree with TRBD1. The CDR3 length is 14 residues. Trimming removed 3 bases from V and 8 bases from J; junction bases left unmatched: 5. CDR1 is MNHEY and CDR2 is SMNVEV in the germline V gene (reference sequence). This CDR3 reads CASSFGRGPGELFF. CDR3 sequence (DNA): TGTGCCAGCAGTTTCGGCAGGGGGCCAGGGGAGCTGTTTTTT.

The CDR3 reads CASKESGRFSGELFF. CDR3 in DNA: TGTGCCAGTAAAGAAAGCGGGAGGTTCTCCGGGGAGCTGTTTTTT. The chain recombines TRBV19 with TRBJ2-2; 9 positions agree with TRBD2. The CDR3 has 15 amino acids. Germline V gene sequence: CDR1 LNHDA, CDR2 SQIVND (reference sequence). J lost 6 bases, V lost 7 bases, and 9 bases had no gene match.

This chain connects TRBV6-5 to TRBJ2-5; 9 bases map to TRBD1. From germline, CDR1 is MNHEY and CDR2 SVGAGI. Trimming at V came to 7 bases and at J to 4 bases, leaving 7 bases not matched to a gene. This CDR3 is built from 14 residues. The CDR3 sequence is CASTRTGEGETQYF. DNA for the CDR3: TGTGCCAGCACGAGGACAGGGGAGGGAGAGACCCAGTACTTC.

This chain uses TRBV6-5 with TRBJ2-2; D ambiguous. The ends were cut back, 8 bases at V and 5 bases at J, with 15 bases in the middle. The germline CDR1 and CDR2 sequences are MNHEY and SVGAGI. The CDR3 sequence is 14 residues long. The CDR3 reads CASGLTQGTGELFF. DNA for the CDR3: TGTGCCAGCGGGCTTACGCAAGGTACCGGGGAGCTGTTTTTT.

This clone has a count of ten or more. The J gene is TRBJ2-7, the V gene TRBV7-9; D is unclear. CDR3 size: 11 residues. From germline, CDR1 is SEHNR and CDR2 FQNEAQ (reference sequence). V was clipped by 8 bases and J by 3 bases, with 8 bases between them. In DNA, the CDR3 is TGTGCCAGCGCTGGCGGCTACGAGCAGTACTTC. This encodes CASAGGYEQYF. The full variable domain, with the rest looked up from reference TRBV7-9 and TRBJ2-7, is DTGVSQNPRHKITKRGQNVTFRCDPISEHNRLYWYRQTLGQGPEFLTYFQNEAQLEKSRLLSDRFSAERPKGSFSTLEIQRTEQGDSAMYLCASAGGYEQYFGPGTRLTVT.

The count of this clone is one. V is TRBV9 and J is TRBJ1-2; 10 nucleotides line up with TRBD1. Germline V gene lookup returns CDR1 SGDLS and CDR2 YYNGEE. The CDR3 extends over 14 amino acids. V trimming: 0 bases; J trimming: 8 bases; junction bases outside the gene matches: 4. The CDR3 loop reads CASSVGGTGDGYTF. For the CDR3, the DNA is TGTGCCAGCAGCGTAGGGGGGACAGGGGACGGCTACACCTTC.

About this clone: The same CDR3 also results from other DNA sequences found in this sample. This chain uses TRBV5-4 with TRBJ2-3; no firm D call. The germline gives CDR1 SGHNT, CDR2 YYREEE (reference sequence). The CDR3 consists of 14 residues. Trimming stripped 0 bases from V and 0 bases from J, with 5 bases between. In DNA, the CDR3 is TGTGCCAGCAGCTTGGATGTGAGCACAGATACGCAGTATTTT. Translating it yields CASSLDVSTDTQYF. Drawing the rest from reference TRBV5-4 and TRBJ2-3, the complete variable domain is ETGVTQSPTHLIKTRGQQVTLRCSSQSGHNTVSWYQQALGQGPQFIFQYYREEENGRGNFPPRFSGLQFPNYSSELNVNALELDDSALYLCASSLDVSTDTQYFGPGTRLTVL.

J is TRBJ2-1 and V is TRBV19; 7 bases align to TRBD1. Germline lookup yields CDR1 LNHDA and CDR2 SQIVND (reference sequence). This CDR3 contains 17 residues. The junction had 12 bases not matched to a gene; V was cut back by 3 bases and J by 4 bases. CDR3 DNA sequence: TGTGCCAGTAGTATCGGCAGCGGCTCAGGGGGATACAATGAGCAGTTCTTC. This encodes CASSIGSGSGGYNEQFF.

The CDR3 protein is CASGFLGRPDQPQHF. In nucleotides, the CDR3 is TGTGCCAGCGGATTTCTGGGACGCCCCGATCAGCCCCAGCATTTT. The chain has TRBV27 and TRBJ1-5; a possible D gene is TRBD1 (5 bases). Looked up from germline, CDR1 is MNHEY and CDR2 is SMNVEV (reference sequence). The CDR3 contains 15 residues. V was pared by 8 bases and J by 5 bases, with 19 bases between.